This paragraph covers one T cell receptor (beta chain) sequence. Its antigen is as yet unknown. Researchers report isolating at least 6 million PBMCs per sample. The data are from a study of blood T cells in healthy people across ages. Study-wide points: PBMCs left unsorted prevented a conclusive naive versus antigen-experienced comparison. Age brought a roughly linear fall in TCR beta diversity measured per million T cells.

Alongside a J-beta primer mix, a sample-barcoded 5' primer served in a second PCR lasting roughly 6 to 12 cycles. Each cDNA molecule, via a template-switch adaptor with 12 random nucleotides, was tagged. From the 5' RACE reads, TCRdb called clonotypes with MiXCR, one entry per CDR3 protein. The data show about 830,000 distinct CDR3 sequences, around 62% seen once. Germline CDR1 reads SEHNR; CDR2 reads FQNEAQ (reference sequence). The CDR3 has 14 amino acids. The V end was cut by 3 bases, the J end by 4 bases, with 10 bases between. The receptor was derived from a man aged 25-45 years in good health. The chain recombines TRBV7-9 with TRBJ1-5, with a tentative D call TRBD1 (5 bases). The sample comprised blood. CDR3 coding DNA: TGTGCCAGCAGCTTGGCGGGGGAAAATCAGCCCCAGCATTTT. It is translated as CASSLAGENQPQHF.